Following are 9 T cell receptor beta chains from one sample sequenced in a study of blood T cell repertoires in COVID-19. Profiled with immunoSEQ multiplex PCR; TCRdb holds only in-frame clones, not every one. Among 150,000 to 200,000 clones listed, 80% to 85% were seen once. Sequencing input: peripheral blood. These receptors were obtained from a woman in her sixties or seventies with COVID-19, enrolled during active disease.

The gene calls are TRBV5-8 and TRBJ1-5; 11 bases are shared with TRBD1. The V and J ends lost 4 bases and 11 bases, in that order; junction bases with no gene match: 14. The CDR3 runs 16 residues. CDR1 and CDR2 from the germline V gene are SGHTS and YDEGEE. CDR3 region: CASSMGTGGNHHTQHF. In nucleotides, the CDR3 is TGTGCCAGCAGCATGGGGACAGGGGGAAATCATCATACCCAGCATTTT. The full variable domain, its missing parts supplied by reference TRBV5-8 and TRBJ1-5, is EAGVTQSPTHLIKTRGQQATLRCSPISGHTSVYWYQQALGLGLQFLLWYDEGEERNRGNFPPRFSGRQFPNYSSELNVNALELEDSALYLCASSMGTGGNHHTQHFGDGTRLSIL.

The rearrangement links TRBV28 to TRBJ2-7, with 9 bases lining up with TRBD2. Trimming at V came to 4 bases and at J to 6 bases, leaving 7 bases not matched to a gene. In germline, CDR1 is MDHEN, CDR2 SYDVKM. This CDR3 has 14 residues. CDR3 sequence (DNA): TGTGCCAGCAGTTGGGTAGCGGGAGTACGCGAGCAGTACTTC. This translates into CASSWVAGVREQYF. Using reference TRBV28 and TRBJ2-7 for the parts outside the CDR3, the full variable domain is DVKVTQSSRYLVKRTGEKVFLECVQDMDHENMFWYRQDPGLGLRLIYFSYDVKMKEKGDIPEGYSVSREKKERFSLILESASTNQTSMYLCASSWVAGVREQYFGPGTRLTVT.

J is TRBJ1-2 and V is TRBV18; TRBD1 aligns across 8 bases. Germline V gives CDR1 KGHSH, CDR2 LQKENI. The CDR3 runs 16 residues. With V trimmed by 3 bases and J by 2 bases, 8 bases remained unmatched. CDR3 sequence (DNA): TGTGCCAGCTCACCCTGGACAGGGAGGACGAACTATGGCTACACCTTC. This translates into CASSPWTGRTNYGYTF.

This clone was recorded at least ten times. The chain employs TRBV7-2 and TRBJ1-2; D is uncertain. Trimming shortened V by 5 bases and J by 4 bases, and 20 bases separated the two germline ends. Germline-derived CDR1 and CDR2 are SGHTA and FQGNSA. The CDR3 length is 16 residues. Here the CDR3 reads CASSTRVALLTYGYTF. CDR3 nucleotides: TGTGCCAGCAGCACTCGGGTTGCACTCCTTACCTATGGCTACACCTTC. Using reference TRBV7-2 and TRBJ1-2 for the parts outside the CDR3, the full variable domain is GAGVSQSPSNKVTEKGKDVELRCDPISGHTALYWYRQSLGQGLEFLIYFQGNSAPDKSGLPSDRFSAERTGGSVSTLTIQRTQQEDSAVYLCASSTRVALLTYGYTFGSGTRLTVV.

The genes are TRBV18 and TRBJ2-5; a possible D gene is TRBD2 (6 bases). Trimming stripped 3 bases from V and 5 bases from J, with 13 bases between. This CDR3 has 14 residues. The germline CDR1 and CDR2 sequences are KGHSH and LQKENI. CDR3 nucleotides: TGTGCCAGCTCACCCGGGAGTGCCCAGGAGACCCAGTACTTC. Its translation is CASSPGSAQETQYF.

The chain links TRBV2 to TRBJ1-6; the D is unclear. Trimming shortened V by 1 base and J by 10 bases, and 11 bases separated the two germline ends. The CDR3 covers 14 residues. Per germline, CDR1 SNHLY and CDR2 FYNNEI. CDR3 amino acids: CASSEGGPNSPLHF. DNA of the CDR3: TGTGCCAGCAGTGAAGGTGGGCCGAACTCACCCCTCCACTTT. Looking up the rest from reference TRBV2 and TRBJ1-6 gives the full variable domain: EPEVTQTPSHQVTQMGQEVILRCVPISNHLYFYWYRQILGQKVEFLVSFYNNEISEKSEIFDDQFSVERPDGSNFTLKIRSTKLEDSAMYFCASSEGGPNSPLHFGNGTRLTVT.

This clone was observed a single time. CDR3 sequence reads: CASRFAGNTEAFF. CDR3 sequence (DNA): TGCGCCAGCAGGTTTGCGGGGAACACTGAAGCTTTCTTT. The V call is TRBV5-1, the J call TRBJ1-1; D is unclear. Germline CDR1 SGHRS, CDR2 YFSETQ. The CDR3 is made up of 13 amino acids. Trimming left V 5 bases short and J 1 base short, with 9 bases between.

This chain uses TRBV30 with TRBJ1-1; D unclear. Germline V gives CDR1 GTSNPN, CDR2 SVGIG (reference sequence). The CDR3 spans 10 residues. The germline V and J ends were trimmed by 1 base and 8 bases, with 5 bases remaining between them. CDR3 loop: CAWSAIEAFF. DNA for the CDR3: TGTGCCTGGAGTGCCATCGAAGCTTTCTTT.

The gene calls are TRBV6-5 and TRBJ2-5; D unresolved. The V gene lost 4 bases and the J gene lost 4 bases, with 10 bases spanning the gap. The CDR3 has 13 amino acids. Germline V gives CDR1 MNHEY, CDR2 SVGAGI. This CDR3 is CASSFRLLETQYF. The CDR3 DNA sequence: TGTGCCAGCAGTTTCAGGCTATTAGAGACCCAGTACTTC.